This T cell receptor beta chain comes out of a study of tumor-infiltrating lymphocytes in oesophageal squamous cell carcinoma. Germline-derived CDR1 and CDR2 are KGHSH and LQKENI. This CDR3 is built from 13 residues. Trimming removed 4 bases from V and 3 bases from J, with 10 bases in between. Each CDR3 protein is one row after TCRdb ran MiXCR on the PCR reads. This sample has around 11,000 distinct CDR3 sequences, with roughly 60% found just once. The gene calls are TRBV18 and TRBJ2-7; no clear D. The source of this sequence is a male donor with esophageal squamous cell carcinoma. The sample was esophageal tumor tissue. CDR3 residues: CASSHDGYYEQYF. CDR3 sequence (DNA): TGTGCCAGCTCACATGACGGATACTACGAGCAGTACTTC.